This T cell receptor beta chain emerged from a study of cytomegalovirus exposure and HLA in healthy donors. In the study overall: Unique TCRs from HLA-typed donors, 65 million to 85 million of them, were held in an early data release.

PCR involved 60 Vbeta and 13 Jbeta primers. Assay used: immunoSEQ multiplex PCR; TCRdb lists only in-frame clones, some missing. The repertoire includes 140,000 to 150,000 clones, about 76% of them detected once, and approximately 4% sits in the top ten. This clone was seen only a few times. V was pared by 5 bases and J by 8 bases, with 15 bases between. Germline V lookup: CDR1 SGHVS, CDR2 FQNEAQ. The length of the CDR3 is 13 residues. The sequencing sample was made of PBMCs. The chain has TRBV7-8 and TRBJ1-2, with a possible D match to TRBD1 (5 bases). This receptor was taken from a male donor in good health and CMV-seronegative. The CDR3 DNA reads as TGTGCCAGCAGCCGAGGGGAGGTAGACGGCTACACCTTC. Protein product: CASSRGEVDGYTF.